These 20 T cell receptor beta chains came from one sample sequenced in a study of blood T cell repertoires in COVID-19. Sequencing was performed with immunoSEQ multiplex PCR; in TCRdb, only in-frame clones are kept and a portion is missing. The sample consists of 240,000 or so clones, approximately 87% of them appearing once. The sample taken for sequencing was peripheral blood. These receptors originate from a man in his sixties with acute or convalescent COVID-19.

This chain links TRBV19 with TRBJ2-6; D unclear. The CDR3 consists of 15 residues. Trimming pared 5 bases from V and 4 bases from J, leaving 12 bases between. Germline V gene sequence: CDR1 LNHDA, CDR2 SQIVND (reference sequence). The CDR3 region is CASSVSMSGANVLTF. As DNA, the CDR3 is TGTGCCAGTAGTGTCTCTATGTCAGGGGCCAACGTCCTGACTTTC.

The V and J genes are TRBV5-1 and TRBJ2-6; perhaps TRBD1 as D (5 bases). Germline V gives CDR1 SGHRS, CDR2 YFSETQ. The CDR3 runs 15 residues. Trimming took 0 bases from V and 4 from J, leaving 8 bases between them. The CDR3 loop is CASSLARAGANVLTF. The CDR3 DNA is TGCGCCAGCAGCTTGGCCAGGGCCGGGGCCAACGTCCTGACTTTC.

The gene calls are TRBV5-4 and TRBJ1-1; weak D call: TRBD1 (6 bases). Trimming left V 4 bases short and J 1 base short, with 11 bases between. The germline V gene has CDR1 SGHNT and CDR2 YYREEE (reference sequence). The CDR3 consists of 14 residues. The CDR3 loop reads CASSPTGQNTEAFF. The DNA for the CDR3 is TGTGCCAGCAGCCCGACGGGACAGAACACTGAAGCTTTCTTT. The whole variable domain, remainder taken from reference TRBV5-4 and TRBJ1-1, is ETGVTQSPTHLIKTRGQQVTLRCSSQSGHNTVSWYQQALGQGPQFIFQYYREEENGRGNFPPRFSGLQFPNYSSELNVNALELDDSALYLCASSPTGQNTEAFFGQGTRLTVV.

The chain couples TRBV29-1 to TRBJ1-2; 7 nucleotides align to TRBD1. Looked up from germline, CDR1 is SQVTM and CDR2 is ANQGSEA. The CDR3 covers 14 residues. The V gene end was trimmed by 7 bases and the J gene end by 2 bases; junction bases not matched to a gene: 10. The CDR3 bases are TGCAGCGATACGGACAGGTCCGGAAACTATGGCTACACCTTC. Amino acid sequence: CSDTDRSGNYGYTF.

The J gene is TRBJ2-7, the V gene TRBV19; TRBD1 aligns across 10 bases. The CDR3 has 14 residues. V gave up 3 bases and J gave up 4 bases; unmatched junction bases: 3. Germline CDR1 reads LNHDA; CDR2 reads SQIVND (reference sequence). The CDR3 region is CASSIRDRGYEQYF. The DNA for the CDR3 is TGTGCCAGTAGTATCCGGGACAGGGGATACGAGCAGTACTTC.

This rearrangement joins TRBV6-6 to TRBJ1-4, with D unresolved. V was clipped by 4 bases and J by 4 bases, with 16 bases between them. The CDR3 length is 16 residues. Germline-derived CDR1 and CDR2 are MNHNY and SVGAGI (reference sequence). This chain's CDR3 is CASSSNLIFRNEKLFF. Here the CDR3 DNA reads TGTGCCAGCAGTTCGAACTTGATTTTTCGTAATGAAAAACTGTTTTTT.

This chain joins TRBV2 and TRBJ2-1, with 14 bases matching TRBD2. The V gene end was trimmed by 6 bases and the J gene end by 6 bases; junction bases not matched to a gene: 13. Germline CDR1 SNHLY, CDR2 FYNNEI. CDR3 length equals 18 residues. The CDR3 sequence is CASRLRLAGGPTTNEQFF. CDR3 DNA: TGTGCCAGCAGGCTCAGACTAGCGGGAGGGCCGACGACCAATGAGCAGTTCTTC.

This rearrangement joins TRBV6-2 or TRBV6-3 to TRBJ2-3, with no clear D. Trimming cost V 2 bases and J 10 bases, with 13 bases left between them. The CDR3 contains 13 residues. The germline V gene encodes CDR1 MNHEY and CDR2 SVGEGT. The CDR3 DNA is TGTGCCAGCAGTTACGCCCCTAGTTCTCCGCAGTATTTT. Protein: CASSYAPSSPQYF.

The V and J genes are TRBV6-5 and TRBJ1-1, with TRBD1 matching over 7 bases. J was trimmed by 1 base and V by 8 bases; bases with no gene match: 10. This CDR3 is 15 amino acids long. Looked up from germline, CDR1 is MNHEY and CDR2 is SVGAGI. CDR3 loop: CASSFSGTENTEAFF. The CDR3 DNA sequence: TGTGCCAGCTCCTTCTCCGGGACAGAGAACACTGAAGCTTTCTTT.

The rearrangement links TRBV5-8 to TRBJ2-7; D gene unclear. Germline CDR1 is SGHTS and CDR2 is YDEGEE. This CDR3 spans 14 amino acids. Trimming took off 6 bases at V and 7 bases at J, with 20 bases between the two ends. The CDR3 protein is CASNPHGSTGEQYF. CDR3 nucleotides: TGTGCCAGCAACCCTCACGGGTCGACCGGGGAGCAGTACTTC. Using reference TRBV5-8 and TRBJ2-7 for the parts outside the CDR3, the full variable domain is EAGVTQSPTHLIKTRGQQATLRCSPISGHTSVYWYQQALGLGLQFLLWYDEGEERNRGNFPPRFSGRQFPNYSSELNVNALELEDSALYLCASNPHGSTGEQYFGPGTRLTVT.

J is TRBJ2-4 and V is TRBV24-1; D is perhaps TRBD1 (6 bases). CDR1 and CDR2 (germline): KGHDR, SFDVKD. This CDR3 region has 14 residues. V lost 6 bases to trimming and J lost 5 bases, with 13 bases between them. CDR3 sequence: CATSSRQAENIQYF. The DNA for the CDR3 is TGTGCCACCAGTAGTAGACAGGCGGAAAACATTCAGTACTTC.

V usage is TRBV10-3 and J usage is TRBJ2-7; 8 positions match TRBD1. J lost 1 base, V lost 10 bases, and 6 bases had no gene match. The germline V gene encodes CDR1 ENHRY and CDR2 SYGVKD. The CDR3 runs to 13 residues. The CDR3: CATHDRGSYEQYF. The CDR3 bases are TGTGCCACCCATGACAGGGGATCCTACGAGCAGTACTTC.

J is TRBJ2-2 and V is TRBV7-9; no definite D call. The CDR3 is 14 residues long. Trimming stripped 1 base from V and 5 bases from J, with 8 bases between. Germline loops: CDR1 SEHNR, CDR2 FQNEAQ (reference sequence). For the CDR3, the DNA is TGTGCCAGCAGCTTAGGACTCGAAACCGGGGAGCTGTTTTTT. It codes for CASSLGLETGELFF.

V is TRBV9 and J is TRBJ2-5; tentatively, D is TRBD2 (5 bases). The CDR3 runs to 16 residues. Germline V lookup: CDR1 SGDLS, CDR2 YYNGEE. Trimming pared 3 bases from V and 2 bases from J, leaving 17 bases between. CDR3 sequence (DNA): TGTGCCAGCAGCGCCCGGGCCTCCGGGGTACAAGAGACCCAGTACTTC. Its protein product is CASSARASGVQETQYF.

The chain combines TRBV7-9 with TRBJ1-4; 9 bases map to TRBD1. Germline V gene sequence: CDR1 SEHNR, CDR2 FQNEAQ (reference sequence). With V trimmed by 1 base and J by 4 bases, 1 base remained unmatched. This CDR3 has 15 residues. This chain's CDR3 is CASSLEGQGNEKLFF. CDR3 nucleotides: TGTGCCAGCAGCTTAGAGGGACAGGGTAATGAAAAACTGTTTTTT.

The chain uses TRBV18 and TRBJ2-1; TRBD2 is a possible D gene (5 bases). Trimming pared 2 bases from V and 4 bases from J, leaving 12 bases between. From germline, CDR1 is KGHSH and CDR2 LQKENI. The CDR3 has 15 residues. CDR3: CASSPREGNYNEQFF. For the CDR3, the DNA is TGTGCCAGCTCACCAAGAGAGGGTAATTACAATGAGCAGTTCTTC.

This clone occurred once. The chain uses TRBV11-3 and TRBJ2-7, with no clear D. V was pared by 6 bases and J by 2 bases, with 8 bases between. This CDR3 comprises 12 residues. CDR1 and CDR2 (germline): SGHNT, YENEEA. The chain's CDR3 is CASRKPPYEQYF. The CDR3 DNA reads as TGTGCCAGCAGAAAGCCACCCTACGAGCAGTACTTC.

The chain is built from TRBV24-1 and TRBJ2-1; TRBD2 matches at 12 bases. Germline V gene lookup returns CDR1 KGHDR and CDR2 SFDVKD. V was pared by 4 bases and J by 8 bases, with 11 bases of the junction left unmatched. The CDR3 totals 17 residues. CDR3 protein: CATSDPSPGLAGDEQFF. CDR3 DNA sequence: TGTGCCACCAGTGACCCCAGCCCGGGACTAGCGGGCGATGAGCAGTTCTTC.

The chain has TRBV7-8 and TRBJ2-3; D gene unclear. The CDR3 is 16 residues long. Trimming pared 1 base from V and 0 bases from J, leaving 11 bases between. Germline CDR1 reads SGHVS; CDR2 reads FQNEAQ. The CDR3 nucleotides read TGTGCCAGCAGCTTAGTGGCAGGTACTAGCACAGATACGCAGTATTTT. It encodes CASSLVAGTSTDTQYF.

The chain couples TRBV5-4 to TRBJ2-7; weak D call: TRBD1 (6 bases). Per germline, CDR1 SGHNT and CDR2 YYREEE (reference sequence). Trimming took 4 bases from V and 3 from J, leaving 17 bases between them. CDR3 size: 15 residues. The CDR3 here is CASSPGAGENYEQYF. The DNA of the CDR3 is TGTGCCAGCAGCCCAGGGGCGGGCGAAAACTACGAGCAGTACTTC. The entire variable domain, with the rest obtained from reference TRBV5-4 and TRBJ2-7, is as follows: ETGVTQSPTHLIKTRGQQVTLRCSSQSGHNTVSWYQQALGQGPQFIFQYYREEENGRGNFPPRFSGLQFPNYSSELNVNALELDDSALYLCASSPGAGENYEQYFGPGTRLTVT.